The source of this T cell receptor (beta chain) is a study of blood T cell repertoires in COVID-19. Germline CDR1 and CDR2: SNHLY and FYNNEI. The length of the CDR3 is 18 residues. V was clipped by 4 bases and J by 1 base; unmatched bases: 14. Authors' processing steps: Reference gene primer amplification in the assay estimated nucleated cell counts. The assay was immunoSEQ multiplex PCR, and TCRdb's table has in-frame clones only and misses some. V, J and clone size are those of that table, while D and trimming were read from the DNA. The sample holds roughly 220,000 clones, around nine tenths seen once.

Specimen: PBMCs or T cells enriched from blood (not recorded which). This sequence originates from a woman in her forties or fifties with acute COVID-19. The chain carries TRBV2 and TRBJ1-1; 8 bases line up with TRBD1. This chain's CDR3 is CASSGIRGQGSQNTEAFF. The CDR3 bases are TGTGCCAGCAGTGGTATTAGAGGACAGGGCTCACAGAACACTGAAGCTTTCTTT.